This TCR beta chain was sequenced during a study of T cells in Graves' hyperthyroidism and ophthalmopathy. Study-wide results and caveats: Ophthalmopathy got predicted by the model a median about 6.7 months before its onset. Ophthalmopathy cases were set apart from stable hyperthyroidism by a 13 V-J model.

About this clonotype itself: Its antigen is not known. A read error may be the cause here, since a much bigger clone is one base away.

For ophthalmopathy patients, the Clinical Activity Score was at least 3 and the NOSPECS grade at least 4; duration was under 3 months. In making diagnoses, clinical symptoms, serum thyroxine and TRAb, thyroid ultrasound and orbital computed tomography were all used. RNA transcripts served as the template for amplifying TCR beta CDR3 regions. First-round RT-PCR targeting the TCR CDR3 was performed with the HTBI primer set. TCRdb itself ran the multiplex PCR reads through MiXCR, one entry per CDR3 protein. There are hundreds of thousands of distinct CDR3 sequences in the sample; around 16% occur only once, and about 3.5% lies in the top ten. The sequence came from a woman in her thirties or forties with Graves' ophthalmopathy. Sequences were obtained from blood.

DNA of the CDR3: TGTGCCAGCAGTTTTCTAGCGGGGTCTAGCACAGGTACGCAGTATTTT. Encoded protein: CASSFLAGSSTGTQYF. The V and J genes are TRBV12-3 or TRBV12-4 and TRBJ2-3; the match to TRBD2 covers 9 bases. This CDR3 spans 16 amino acids.